This T cell receptor beta chain was captured in a study of prognosis after radiotherapy for stage I lung cancer. Study-wide points: Patients with and without metastases reportedly differed in TRBV and TRBJ gene usage frequencies.

With two-round multiplex PCR, TCR beta CDR3 sequences were amplified from genomic DNA. Amplification during the initial PCR round employed primers specific to each TRBV and TRBJ gene. TCRdb re-called the multiplex PCR reads with MiXCR, one entry per CDR3 protein. The table has about 24,000 distinct CDR3 sequences, approximately 39% seen once. There are many counts of this clonotype. Its antigen is not known. Germline CDR1 MNHEY, CDR2 SMNVEV (reference sequence). With 6 bases clipped from V and 4 bases from J, the junction kept 5 bases outside the gene matches. The CDR3 has 13 residues. Here the sequenced sample was PBMCs, taken before or after stereotactic body radiation therapy (not recorded which). The chain has TRBV27 and TRBJ2-7; 8 nucleotides line up with TRBD1. The sequence came from a donor aged 50 or older with non-small cell lung cancer. CDR3 nucleotides: TGTGCCAGCAGAGGACAGGGTCAATACGAGCAGTACTTC. Residues: CASRGQGQYEQYF.